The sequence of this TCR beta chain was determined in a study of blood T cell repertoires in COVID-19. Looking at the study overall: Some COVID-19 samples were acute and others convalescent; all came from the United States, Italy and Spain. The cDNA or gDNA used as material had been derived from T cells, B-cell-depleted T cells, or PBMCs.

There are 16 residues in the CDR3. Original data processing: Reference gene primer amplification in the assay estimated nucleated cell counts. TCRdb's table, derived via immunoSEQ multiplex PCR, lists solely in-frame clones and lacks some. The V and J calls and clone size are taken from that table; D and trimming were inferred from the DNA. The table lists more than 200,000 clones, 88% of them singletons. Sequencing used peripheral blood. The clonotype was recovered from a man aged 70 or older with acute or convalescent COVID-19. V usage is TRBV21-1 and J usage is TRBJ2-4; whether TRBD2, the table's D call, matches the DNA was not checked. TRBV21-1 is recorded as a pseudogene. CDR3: CASSFTSHEAKNIQYF. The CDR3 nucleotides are TGTGCCAGCAGCTTCACGAGCCATGAGGCCAAAAACATTCAGTACTTC.